This T cell receptor beta chain was captured by sequencing in a study of regulatory T cells. Study-level points and caveats: In CD3G-deficient patients, conventional CD4+ T cells were enriched for hydrophobic CDR3 residues at positions 6 and 7.

The PCR used 52 TRBV and 13 TRBJ primers. Sequencing was performed with immunoSEQ multiplex PCR; in TCRdb, only in-frame clones are kept and a portion is missing. The sample holds some 30,000 clones, over 90% seen once. Points on this clone: Its specificity is unknown.

The ends were cut back, 2 bases at V and 1 base at J, with 6 bases in the middle. CDR3 length equals 14 residues. From germline, CDR1 is KGHSH and CDR2 LQKENI. The rearrangement joins TRBV18 to TRBJ1-5; D not certain. The clonotype comes from a child aged 2 to 15 with CD3G deficiency. Sample: conventional CD4+ T cells sorted from blood. The CDR3: CASSPDASNQPQHF. CDR3 nucleotides: TGTGCCAGCTCACCAGACGCCAGCAATCAGCCCCAGCATTTT.